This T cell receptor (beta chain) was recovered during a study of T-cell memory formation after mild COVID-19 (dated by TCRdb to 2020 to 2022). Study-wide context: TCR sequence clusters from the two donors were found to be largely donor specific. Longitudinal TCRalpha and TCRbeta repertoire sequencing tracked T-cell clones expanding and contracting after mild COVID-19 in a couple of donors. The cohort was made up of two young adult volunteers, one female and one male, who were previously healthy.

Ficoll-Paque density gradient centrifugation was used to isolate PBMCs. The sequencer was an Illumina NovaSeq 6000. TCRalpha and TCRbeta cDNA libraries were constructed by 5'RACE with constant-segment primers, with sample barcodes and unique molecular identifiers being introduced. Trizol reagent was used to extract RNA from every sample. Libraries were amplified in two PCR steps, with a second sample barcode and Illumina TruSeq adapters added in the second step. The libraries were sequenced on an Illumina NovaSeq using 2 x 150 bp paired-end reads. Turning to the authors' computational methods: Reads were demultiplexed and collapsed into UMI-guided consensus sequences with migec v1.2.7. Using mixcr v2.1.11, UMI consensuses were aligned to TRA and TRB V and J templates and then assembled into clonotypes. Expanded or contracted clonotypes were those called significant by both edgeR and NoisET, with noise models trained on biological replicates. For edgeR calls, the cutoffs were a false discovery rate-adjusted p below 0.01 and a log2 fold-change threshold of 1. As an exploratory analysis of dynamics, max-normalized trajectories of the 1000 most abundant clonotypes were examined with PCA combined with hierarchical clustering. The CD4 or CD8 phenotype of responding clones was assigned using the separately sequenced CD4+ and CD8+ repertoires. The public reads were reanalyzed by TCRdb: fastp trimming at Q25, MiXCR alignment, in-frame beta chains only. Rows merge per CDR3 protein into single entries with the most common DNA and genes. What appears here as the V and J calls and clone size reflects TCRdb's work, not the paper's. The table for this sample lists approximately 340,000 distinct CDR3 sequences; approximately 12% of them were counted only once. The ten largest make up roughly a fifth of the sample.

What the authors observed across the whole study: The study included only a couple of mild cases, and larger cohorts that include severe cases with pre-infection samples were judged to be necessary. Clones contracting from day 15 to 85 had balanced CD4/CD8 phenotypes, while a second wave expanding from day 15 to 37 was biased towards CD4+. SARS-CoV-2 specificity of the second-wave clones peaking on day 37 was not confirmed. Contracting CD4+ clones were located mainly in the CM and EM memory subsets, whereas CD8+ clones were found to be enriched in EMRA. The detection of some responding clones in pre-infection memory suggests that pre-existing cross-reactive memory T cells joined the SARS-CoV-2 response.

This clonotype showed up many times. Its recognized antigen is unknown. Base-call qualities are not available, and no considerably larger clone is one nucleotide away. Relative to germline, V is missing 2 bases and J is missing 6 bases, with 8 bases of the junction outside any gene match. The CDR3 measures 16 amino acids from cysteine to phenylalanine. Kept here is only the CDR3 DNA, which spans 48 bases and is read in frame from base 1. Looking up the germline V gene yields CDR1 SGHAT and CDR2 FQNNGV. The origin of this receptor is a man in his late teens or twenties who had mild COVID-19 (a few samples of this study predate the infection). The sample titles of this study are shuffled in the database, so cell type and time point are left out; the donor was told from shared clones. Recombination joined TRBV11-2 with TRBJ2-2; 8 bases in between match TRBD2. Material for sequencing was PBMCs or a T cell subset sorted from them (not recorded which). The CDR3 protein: CASSLHPGGQSGELFF. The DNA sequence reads TGTGCCAGCAGCTTACACCCGGGGGGGCAATCCGGGGAGCTGTTTTTT.